This record covers a single TCR beta chain. Its antigen is still unknown. The culture ran for 10 days before CD4+ T cells were isolated. Everyone in the study got two shots of either the BNT162b2 or mRNA-1273 vaccine. Cultures had half their medium replaced with IL-2 medium on days 3 and 7. This sample was included in a study of vaccination effects on CD4 cells after COVID-19. Germline CDR1 and CDR2: LNHDA and SQIVND (reference sequence). Trimming cost V 3 bases and J 2 bases, with 2 bases left between them. There are 12 residues in the CDR3. This table comes from immunoSEQ multiplex PCR, and its TCRdb copy is limited to in-frame clones, with some not included. The sample shows tens of thousands of clones, over 70% of them seen only once.

The chain combines TRBV19 with TRBJ1-5; D gene uncertain. The sequenced sample was CD4+ T cells from PBMCs cultured without peptide, obtained after COVID-19 vaccination. The clonotype was recovered from a human donor who received a COVID-19 vaccine. CDR3 amino acids: CASSMGNQPQHF. CDR3 coding DNA: TGTGCCAGTAGTATGGGCAATCAGCCCCAGCATTTT.